The 27 T cell receptor beta chains below come from one sample, sequenced in a study of T cells in Graves' hyperthyroidism and ophthalmopathy. RNA transcripts served as the template for amplifying TCR beta CDR3 regions. HTBI primers were the set used in a first-round RT-PCR of the TCR CDR3. TCRdb ran MiXCR on the multiplex PCR reads and lists one entry per CDR3 protein. The table records about 610,000 distinct CDR3 sequences, roughly 15% of them present only once. Sequences were obtained from blood. These receptors came from a woman aged 40 to 50 with Graves' ophthalmopathy.

This clonotype was detected ten times or more. V usage is TRBV28 and J usage is TRBJ1-2; the D is unclear. The CDR3 consists of 13 residues. Germline lookup yields CDR1 MDHEN and CDR2 SYDVKM. V was shortened by 3 bases and J by 2 bases, with 7 bases between the two germline ends. The CDR3 coding sequence is TGTGCCAGCAGTTTTTCCTTGAACTATGGCTACACCTTC. Protein product: CASSFSLNYGYTF.

This clonotype has at least ten counts. The chain combines TRBV28 with TRBJ1-2; perhaps TRBD1 as D (5 bases). This CDR3 region has 14 residues. The germline V gene has CDR1 MDHEN and CDR2 SYDVKM. V lost 1 base and J 4 bases, leaving 10 bases between the germline ends. The CDR3 nucleotides read TGTGCCAGCAGTTTATACGGGACGGGCTATGGCTACACCTTC. As protein: CASSLYGTGYGYTF.

This clonotype was detected once. The DNA is left out, because the CDR3 cannot be placed on it with certainty; the CDR3 is given as TCRdb lists it. V and J are TRBV13 and TRBJ2-4; the DNA was not compared with TRBD2, the D call given in the table. CDR1 is PRHDT and CDR2 is FYEKMQ in the germline V gene (reference sequence). The CDR3 sequence runs 23 residues, both termini included. The CDR3 is CASSRTTGANVLTFGARKNIQYF.

This clonotype was recorded a few times. The chain recombines TRBV28 with TRBJ1-5, with 7 bases identical to TRBD1. The CDR3 runs to 20 residues. Trimming took 1 base from V and 3 from J; bases not matched to a gene: 18. Germline values: CDR1 MDHEN, CDR2 SYDVKM. The CDR3, as DNA: TGTGCCAGCAGTTTATCTTCGGCATATCTGACAGGGAGCGACAATCAGCCCCAGCATTTT. Its translation: CASSLSSAYLTGSDNQPQHF.

This clonotype came up many times. The V and J genes are TRBV20-1 and TRBJ2-7; D ambiguous. V was pared by 2 bases and J by 2 bases, with 10 bases between. The CDR3 sequence is 13 residues long. Looked up from germline, CDR1 is DFQATT and CDR2 is SNEGSKA (reference sequence). As DNA, the CDR3 is TGCAGTGCTAGATTAGGGATTACCTACGAGCAGTACTTC. It yields the protein CSARLGITYEQYF.

This chain links TRBV7-9 with TRBJ2-7; D remains unclear. Germline-derived CDR1 and CDR2 are SEHNR and FQNEAQ (reference sequence). The CDR3 consists of 14 residues. V was pared by 5 bases and J by 3 bases, with 14 bases between. The CDR3, as DNA: TGTGCCAGCAGCCCCCCCTTAGACGGCTACGAGCAGTACTTC. Its translation: CASSPPLDGYEQYF.

This clonotype has ten or more counts. This chain links TRBV6-2 or TRBV6-3 with TRBJ2-7; weak D call: TRBD1 (5 bases). The CDR3 is 13 residues long. With 6 bases removed from V and 1 base from J, the gap between germline ends came to 10 bases. Germline values: CDR1 MNHEY, CDR2 SVGEGT. For the CDR3, the DNA is TGTGCCAGCAGGTACAGGAGATCCTACGAGCAGTACTTC. This encodes CASRYRRSYEQYF.

The sample holds many counts of this clonotype. The chain recombines TRBV15 with TRBJ2-2; D is undetermined. The CDR3 sequence is 14 residues long. Germline values: CDR1 LNHNV, CDR2 YYDKDF (reference sequence). With 1 base removed from V and 3 bases from J, the gap between germline ends came to 6 bases. The CDR3 sequence: CATSRGSDTGELFF. CDR3 nucleotide sequence: TGTGCCACCAGCAGAGGGTCAGACACCGGGGAGCTGTTTTTT.

This clonotype was detected ten times or more. The rearrangement links TRBV29-1 to TRBJ2-5, with 8 bases aligning to TRBD2. CDR1 is SQVTM and CDR2 is ANQGSEA in the germline V gene. CDR3 size: 18 residues. The J segment lost 4 bases and the V segment lost 4 bases, leaving 20 bases of the junction unmatched. The CDR3 loop is CSVVLKGVAGRPRETQYF. Here the CDR3 DNA reads TGCAGCGTTGTCCTCAAAGGTGTAGCGGGACGCCCAAGAGAGACCCAGTACTTC.

At least ten counts were recorded for this clonotype. The J gene is TRBJ2-5, the V gene TRBV6-2 or TRBV6-3; a weak D match, TRBD2 (5 bases). Germline CDR1 reads MNHEY; CDR2 reads SVGEGT. This CDR3 comprises 13 residues. V dropped 4 bases and J dropped 4 bases, with 10 bases sitting between them. Here the CDR3 DNA reads TGTGCCAGCAGTTCGGATGCGGGAGAGACCCAGTACTTC. Encoded protein: CASSSDAGETQYF.

This clonotype has ten or more counts. The genes are TRBV6-1 and TRBJ2-5, with D tentatively TRBD2 (6 bases). CDR3 length: 15 residues. CDR1 MNHNS and CDR2 SASEGT come from the germline V gene. V was shortened by 4 bases and J by 1 base, with 13 bases between the two germline ends. The CDR3 reads CASSGSSGVQETQYF. DNA of the CDR3: TGTGCCAGCAGTGGGAGCTCGGGGGTCCAAGAGACCCAGTACTTC.

This clonotype was seen ten or more times. The V gene is TRBV2, the J gene TRBJ2-4; D is unclear. The ends were cut back, 6 bases at V and 0 bases at J, with 9 bases in the middle. The CDR3 consists of 14 residues. CDR1 and CDR2 from the germline V gene are SNHLY and FYNNEI. The CDR3 here is CASSDSAAKNIQYF. CDR3 sequence (DNA): TGTGCCAGCAGCGACTCTGCAGCCAAAAACATTCAGTACTTC.

This clonotype was detected a few times. The chain couples TRBV19 to TRBJ1-2, with a weak D call TRBD1 (5 bases). The length of the CDR3 is 15 residues. CDR1 is LNHDA, CDR2 SQIVND, per germline (reference sequence). V was cut by 7 bases and J by 1 base, with 16 bases left in between. CDR3 amino acids: CASNNPDRFNYGYTF. The CDR3 DNA sequence: TGTGCCAGTAATAACCCTGACAGATTTAACTATGGCTACACCTTC.

DNA for the CDR3: TGTGCCAGCAGCTCGGCAGGTGACTCCGCCTGGGAGCAGTACTTC. Protein product: CASSSAGDSAWEQYF. The chain recombines TRBV11-2 with TRBJ2-7; no definite D call. Trimming took off 4 bases at V and 7 bases at J, with 20 bases between the two ends. CDR1 and CDR2 from the germline V gene are SGHAT and FQNNGV. There are 15 residues in the CDR3.

This clonotype was counted many times. The chain joins TRBV6-5 to TRBJ1-5, with D perhaps matching TRBD1 (5 bases). The CDR3 totals 17 residues. CDR1 and CDR2 (germline): MNHEY, SVGAGI. V lost 0 bases and J 0 bases, leaving 12 bases between the germline ends. DNA for the CDR3: TGTGCCAGCAGTTACTCGATGGGGGTTGGTAGCAATCAGCCCCAGCATTTT. It translates to CASSYSMGVGSNQPQHF.

The chain has TRBV6-2 or TRBV6-3 and TRBJ1-1; the D is unclear. V lost 7 bases, J lost 6 bases, and 12 bases lay in between. This CDR3 has 12 residues. The germline V gene has CDR1 MNHEY and CDR2 SVGEGT. CDR3 nucleotide sequence: TGTGCCAGCAAAGGGCGCGGGGCTGAAGCTTTCTTT. Translation gives CASKGRGAEAFF.

This clonotype was seen repeatedly, ten times or more. The chain employs TRBV6-2 or TRBV6-3 and TRBJ1-1; the D gene is possibly TRBD1 (5 bases). This CDR3 region has 14 residues. Trimming took 4 bases from V and 0 from J, leaving 9 bases between them. Germline CDR1 and CDR2: MNHEY and SVGEGT. CDR3 region: CASSFLGVNTEAFF. In DNA, the CDR3 is TGTGCCAGCAGTTTCCTAGGGGTGAACACTGAAGCTTTCTTT.

This clonotype showed up just a few times. This chain links TRBV2 with TRBJ2-2; D remains ambiguous. Germline V gene lookup returns CDR1 SNHLY and CDR2 FYNNEI. The V and J ends lost 3 bases and 2 bases respectively, with 7 bases between them. This CDR3 has 14 amino acids. The CDR3 protein is CASSEELNTGELFF. The CDR3 DNA is TGTGCCAGCAGTGAGGAGCTTAACACCGGGGAGCTGTTTTTT.

This clonotype was observed at least ten times. V gene TRBV15 combines with J gene TRBJ2-2; D is unclear. Germline V gene lookup returns CDR1 LNHNV and CDR2 YYDKDF (reference sequence). V lost 3 bases, J lost 7 bases, and 6 bases lay in between. This CDR3 contains 12 residues. CDR3 amino acids: CATSSILGELFF. CDR3 coding DNA: TGTGCCACCAGCAGCATCCTCGGGGAGCTGTTTTTT.

This clonotype was counted ten times or more. This rearrangement joins TRBV28 to TRBJ2-3; 8 bases map to TRBD2. The germline V gene has CDR1 MDHEN and CDR2 SYDVKM. This CDR3 region has 15 residues. The junction had 6 bases not matched to a gene; V was cut back by 4 bases and J by 3 bases. The CDR3: CASSSQREKTDTQYF. CDR3 DNA sequence: TGTGCCAGCAGTTCCCAGCGGGAGAAGACAGATACGCAGTATTTT.

The J gene is TRBJ1-2, the V gene TRBV6-1; 11 nucleotides align to TRBD1. CDR1 is MNHNS and CDR2 is SASEGT in the germline V gene. The length of the CDR3 is 14 residues. V gave up 6 bases and J gave up 8 bases; unmatched junction bases: 8. CDR3: CASRPGQGGAGYTF. The CDR3 region has the DNA TGTGCCAGCAGGCCGGGACAGGGGGGGGCCGGCTACACCTTC.

The chain recombines TRBV28 with TRBJ2-7; possibly TRBD2 for D (5 bases). V was cut by 10 bases and J by 2 bases, with 15 bases left in between. The germline CDR1 and CDR2 sequences are MDHEN and SYDVKM. The CDR3 sequence is 13 residues long. CDR3 nucleotides: TGTGCCACCTCGAGGGCCCGCCCCTACGAGCAGTACTTC. Its protein product is CATSRARPYEQYF.

The chain employs TRBV7-2 and TRBJ2-7; D is undetermined. V shed 1 base and J shed 0 bases, with 10 bases lying between them. Germline CDR1 SGHTA, CDR2 FQGNSA. The CDR3 totals 15 residues. The CDR3 region has the DNA TGTGCCAGCAGCTTAGGAGGCACAGTCTCCTACGAGCAGTACTTC. This sequence encodes CASSLGGTVSYEQYF.

In this sample, this clonotype turned up a few times. The rearrangement uses TRBV20-1 and TRBJ1-5; D is unclear. The CDR3 contains 12 residues. The V gene lost 3 bases and the J gene lost 7 bases, with 10 bases spanning the gap. The germline V gene has CDR1 DFQATT and CDR2 SNEGSKA (reference sequence). CDR3 sequence (DNA): TGCAGTGCTAGGGAAGGGCAACAGCCCCAGCATTTT. Its protein product is CSAREGQQPQHF.

Ten or more counts support this clonotype. This sequence joins TRBV10-3 and TRBJ2-3; 7 bases map to TRBD2. The CDR3 runs to 15 residues. The germline CDR1 and CDR2 sequences are ENHRY and SYGVKD. V lost 3 bases and J lost 4; bases outside the gene matches: 7. The CDR3 reads CAISDTREGADTQYF. Here the CDR3 DNA reads TGTGCCATCAGTGACACGAGGGAGGGAGCAGATACGCAGTATTTT.

This clonotype was counted between two and nine times. J is TRBJ2-7 and V is TRBV7-2, with unresolved D. The germline V gene has CDR1 SGHTA and CDR2 FQGNSA. The CDR3 has 12 residues. Trimming removed 5 bases at V and 3 bases at J, with 8 bases between. For the CDR3, the DNA is TGTGCCAGCAGCCAGACATTCTACGAGCAGTACTTC. It yields the protein CASSQTFYEQYF.

This clonotype was seen at least ten times. The chain is built from TRBV28 and TRBJ2-2; D is perhaps TRBD1 or TRBD2 (5 bases each). V was clipped by 5 bases and J by 9 bases, with 19 bases between them. Germline CDR1 and CDR2: MDHEN and SYDVKM. The CDR3 is 15 amino acids. The CDR3 here is CASSLGVAGRRELFF. For the CDR3, the DNA is TGTGCCAGCAGTCTCGGGGTGGCAGGGAGAAGGGAGCTGTTTTTT.